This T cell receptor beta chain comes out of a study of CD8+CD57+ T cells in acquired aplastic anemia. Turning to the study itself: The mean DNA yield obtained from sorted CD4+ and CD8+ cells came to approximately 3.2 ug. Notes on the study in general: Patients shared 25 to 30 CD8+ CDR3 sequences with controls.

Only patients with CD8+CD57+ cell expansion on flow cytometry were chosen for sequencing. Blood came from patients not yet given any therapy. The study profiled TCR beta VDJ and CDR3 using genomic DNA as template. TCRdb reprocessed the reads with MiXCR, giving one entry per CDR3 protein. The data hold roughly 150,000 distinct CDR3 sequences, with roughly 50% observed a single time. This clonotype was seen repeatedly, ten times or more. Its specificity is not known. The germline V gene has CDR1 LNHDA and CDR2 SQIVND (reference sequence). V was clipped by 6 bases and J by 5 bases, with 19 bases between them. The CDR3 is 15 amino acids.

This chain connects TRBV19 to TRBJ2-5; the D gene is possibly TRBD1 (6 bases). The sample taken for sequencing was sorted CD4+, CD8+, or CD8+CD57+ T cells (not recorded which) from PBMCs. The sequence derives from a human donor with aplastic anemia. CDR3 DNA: TGTGCCAGTAGCCCCGGGACACTTGTGAGGGAGACCCAGTACTTC. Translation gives CASSPGTLVRETQYF.